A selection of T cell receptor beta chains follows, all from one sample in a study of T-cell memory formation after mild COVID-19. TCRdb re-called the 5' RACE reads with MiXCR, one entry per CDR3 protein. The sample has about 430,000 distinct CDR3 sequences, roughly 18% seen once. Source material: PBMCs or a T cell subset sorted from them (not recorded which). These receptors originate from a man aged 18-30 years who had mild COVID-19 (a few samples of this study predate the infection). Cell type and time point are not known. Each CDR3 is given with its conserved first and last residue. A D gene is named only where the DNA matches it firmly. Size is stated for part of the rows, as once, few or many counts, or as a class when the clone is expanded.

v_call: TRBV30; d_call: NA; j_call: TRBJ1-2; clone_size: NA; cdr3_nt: TGTGCCTGGAAGCCGGCATTCCCTGGCTACACCTTC; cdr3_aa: CAWKPAFPGYTF
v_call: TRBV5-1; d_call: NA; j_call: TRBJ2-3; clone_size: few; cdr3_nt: TGCGCCAGCAGCTTAACTGGGGCCGCAGATACGCAGTATTTT; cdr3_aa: CASSLTGAADTQYF
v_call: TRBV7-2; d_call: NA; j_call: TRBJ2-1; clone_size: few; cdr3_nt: TGTGCCAGCAGCTTTCCCGGACAGCCTGAGCAGTTCTTC; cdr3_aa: CASSFPGQPEQFF
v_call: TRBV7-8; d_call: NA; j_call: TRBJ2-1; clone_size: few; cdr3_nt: TGTGCCAGCAGCACAAGGACTGTCAACGAGCAGTTCTTC; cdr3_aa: CASSTRTVNEQFF
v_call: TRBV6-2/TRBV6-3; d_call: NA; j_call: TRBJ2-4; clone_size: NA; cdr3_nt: TGTGCCAGCAGTTACTTGGTACCTGTCCCTGGGGGCCGGAACATTCAGTACTTC; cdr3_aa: CASSYLVPVPGGRNIQYF
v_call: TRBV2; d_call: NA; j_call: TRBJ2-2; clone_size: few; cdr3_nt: TGTGCCAGCGGGGGTCAGCTAGACACCGGGGAGCTGTTTTTT; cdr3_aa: CASGGQLDTGELFF
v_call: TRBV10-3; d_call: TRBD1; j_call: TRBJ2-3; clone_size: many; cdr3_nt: TGTGCCATCAGTGGACAGGGGAGAGTTTCCACAGATACGCAGTATTTT; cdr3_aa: CAISGQGRVSTDTQYF
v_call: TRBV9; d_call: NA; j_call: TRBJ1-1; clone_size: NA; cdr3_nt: TGTGCCAGCAGCGTAGTTCCGGATGGCAACACTGAAGCTTTCTTT; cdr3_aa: CASSVVPDGNTEAFF
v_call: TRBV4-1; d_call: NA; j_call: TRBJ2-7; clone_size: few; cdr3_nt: TGCGCCAGCAGCCCGACAGAGACCAAATCCTACGAGCAGTACTTC; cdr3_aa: CASSPTETKSYEQYF
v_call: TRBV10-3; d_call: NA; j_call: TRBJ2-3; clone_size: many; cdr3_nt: TGTGCCATCAGCCCAGGAGGAGGTTCTCTGGCAGATACGCAGTATTTT; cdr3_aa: CAISPGGGSLADTQYF
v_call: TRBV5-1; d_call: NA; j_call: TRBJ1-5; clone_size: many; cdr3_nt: TGCGCCAGCAGCTTGGGGGAAGGCCAGCCCCAGCATTTT; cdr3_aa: CASSLGEGQPQHF
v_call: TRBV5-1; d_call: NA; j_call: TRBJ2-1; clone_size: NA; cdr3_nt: TGCGCCAGCAGCTTGCGGGGGGCCATTAATGAGCAGTTCTTC; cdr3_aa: CASSLRGAINEQFF
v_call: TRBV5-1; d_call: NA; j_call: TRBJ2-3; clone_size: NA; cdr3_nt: TGCGCCAGCAGGCTAGCGAGGGCCGAGGCGCAGTATTTT; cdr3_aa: CASRLARAEAQYF
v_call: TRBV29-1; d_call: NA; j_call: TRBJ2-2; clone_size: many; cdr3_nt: TGCAGCGTGGGGTCACCAGGGAACGCCGGGGAGCTGTTTTTT; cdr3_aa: CSVGSPGNAGELFF
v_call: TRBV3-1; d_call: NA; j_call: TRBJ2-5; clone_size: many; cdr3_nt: TGTGCCAGCAGCCAGTTGGCAGCGCAAGAGACCCAGTACTTC; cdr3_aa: CASSQLAAQETQYF
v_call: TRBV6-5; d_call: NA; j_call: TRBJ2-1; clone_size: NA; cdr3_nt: TGTGCCAGCAGTTCCAGGCCAAATGAGCAGTTCTTC; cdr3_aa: CASSSRPNEQFF
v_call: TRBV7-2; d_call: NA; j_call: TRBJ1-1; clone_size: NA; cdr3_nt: TGTGCCAGCAGCTGGATCCGAACTGAAGCTTTCTTT; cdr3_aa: CASSWIRTEAFF
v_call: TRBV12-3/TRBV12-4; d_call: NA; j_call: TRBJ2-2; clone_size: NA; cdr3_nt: TGTGCCAGCAGTTTCGCTGGGAGGAACACCGGGGAGCTGTTTTTT; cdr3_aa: CASSFAGRNTGELFF
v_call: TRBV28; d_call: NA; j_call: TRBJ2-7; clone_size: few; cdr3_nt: TGTGCCAGCAGAGCTTTAGGTTACGAGCAGTACTTC; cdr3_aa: CASRALGYEQYF
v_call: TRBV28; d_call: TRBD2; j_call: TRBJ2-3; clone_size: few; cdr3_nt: TGTGCCAGCGAAATAGGGACTAGCGTCAACACAGATACGCAGTATTTT; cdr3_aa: CASEIGTSVNTDTQYF
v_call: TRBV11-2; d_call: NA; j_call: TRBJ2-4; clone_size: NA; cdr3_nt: TGTGCCAGCAGCCCTTGGGGTAGCGGGCGGCAGGGGTTC; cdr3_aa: CASSPWGSGRQGF
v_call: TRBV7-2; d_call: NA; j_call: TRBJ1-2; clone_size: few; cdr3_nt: TGTGCCAGCAGCCCCACCTCGGGACCCTATGGCTACACCTTC; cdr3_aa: CASSPTSGPYGYTF
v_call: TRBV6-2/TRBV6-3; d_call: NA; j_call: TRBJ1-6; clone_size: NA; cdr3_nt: TGTGCCAGCAGTTATTTTGGGGTCAAGTCACCCCTCCACTTT; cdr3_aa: CASSYFGVKSPLHF
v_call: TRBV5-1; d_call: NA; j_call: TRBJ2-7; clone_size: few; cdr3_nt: TGCGCCAGCAGCTTGGCCAGCTTAAACGAGCAGTACTTC; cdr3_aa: CASSLASLNEQYF
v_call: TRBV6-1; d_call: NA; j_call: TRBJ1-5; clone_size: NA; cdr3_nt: TGTGCCAGCAGTGAAGATCAGCCCCAGCATTTT; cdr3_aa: CASSEDQPQHF
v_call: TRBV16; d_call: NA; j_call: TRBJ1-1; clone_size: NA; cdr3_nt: TGTGCCAGCAGCCGAGAAGACACTGAAGCTTTCTTT; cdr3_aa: CASSREDTEAFF
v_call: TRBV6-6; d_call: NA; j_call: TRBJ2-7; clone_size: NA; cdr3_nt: TGTGCCAGCAGTTCCCGAAAAGGGATCTACGAGCAGTACTTC; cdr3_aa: CASSSRKGIYEQYF
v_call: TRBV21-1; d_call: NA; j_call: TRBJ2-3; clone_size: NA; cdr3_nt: TGTGCCAGCAGCGGGAGACTAGCGGGGGACACAGATACGCAGTATTTT; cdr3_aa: CASSGRLAGDTDTQYF
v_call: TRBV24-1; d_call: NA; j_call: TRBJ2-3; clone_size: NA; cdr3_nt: TGTGCCACCAGTGACCCTAGGACAAGCCCTGCGGATACGCAGTATTTT; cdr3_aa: CATSDPRTSPADTQYF
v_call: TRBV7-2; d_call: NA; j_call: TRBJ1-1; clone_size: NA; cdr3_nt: TGTGCCAGCAGCCGCATAGTGGGGGGCGAAGGAACTGAAGCTTTCTTT; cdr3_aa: CASSRIVGGEGTEAFF
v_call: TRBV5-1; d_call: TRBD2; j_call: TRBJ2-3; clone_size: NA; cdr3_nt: TGCGCCAGCAGCTCCGGGACTAGCGGGCCCACAGATACGCAGTATTTT; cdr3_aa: CASSSGTSGPTDTQYF
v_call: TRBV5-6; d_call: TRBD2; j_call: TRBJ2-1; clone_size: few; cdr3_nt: TGTGCCAGCAGCGCCGGGACTAGAGATGAGCAGTTCTTC; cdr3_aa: CASSAGTRDEQFF
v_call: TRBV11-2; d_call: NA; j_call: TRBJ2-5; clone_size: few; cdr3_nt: TGTGCCAGCAGAGATAACAAGTGGAAAGAGACCCAGTACTTC; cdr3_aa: CASRDNKWKETQYF
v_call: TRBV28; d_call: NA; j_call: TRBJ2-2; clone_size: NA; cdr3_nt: TGTGCCAGCAGTTTAAGGACAGCGAACACCGGGGAGCTGTTTTTT; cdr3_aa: CASSLRTANTGELFF
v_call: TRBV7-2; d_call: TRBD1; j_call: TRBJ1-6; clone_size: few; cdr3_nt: TGTGCCAGCAGCGTCCAGGGACAGGGGGCGAATTCACCCCTCCACTTT; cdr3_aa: CASSVQGQGANSPLHF
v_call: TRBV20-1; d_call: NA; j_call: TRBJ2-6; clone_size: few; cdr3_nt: TGCAGTGCTAGAGAAGGGTCCGGGGCCAACGTCCTGACTTTC; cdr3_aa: CSAREGSGANVLTF
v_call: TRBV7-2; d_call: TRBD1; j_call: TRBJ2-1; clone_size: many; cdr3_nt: TGTGCCAGCCGGCGGGACAGGGTGTACAATGAGCAGTTCTTC; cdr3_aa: CASRRDRVYNEQFF
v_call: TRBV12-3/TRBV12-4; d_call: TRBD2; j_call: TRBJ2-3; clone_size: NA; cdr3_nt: TGTGCCAGCAGGCCTAGCGGGGGGTCTGGAGTCACAGATACGCAGTATTTT; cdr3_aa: CASRPSGGSGVTDTQYF
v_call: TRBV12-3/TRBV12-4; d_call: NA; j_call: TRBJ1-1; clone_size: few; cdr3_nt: TGTGCCAGCACCCCAGGGGCCCCTGGCGAAGCTTTCTTT; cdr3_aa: CASTPGAPGEAFF
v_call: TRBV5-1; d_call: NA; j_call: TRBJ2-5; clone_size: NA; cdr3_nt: TGCGCCAGCAGCTTATCAGGACTAGGGGGGACCCAGTACTTC; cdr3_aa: CASSLSGLGGTQYF
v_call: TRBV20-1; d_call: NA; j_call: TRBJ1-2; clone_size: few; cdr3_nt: TGCAGTGCTAGAGATATCGGAACCGTAGTTTTGTATGGCTACACCTTC; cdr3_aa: CSARDIGTVVLYGYTF
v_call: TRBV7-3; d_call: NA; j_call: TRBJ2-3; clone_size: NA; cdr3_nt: TGTGCCAGCAGCCTCTTGGGGGGGCTGAAAGATACGCAGTATTTT; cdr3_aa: CASSLLGGLKDTQYF
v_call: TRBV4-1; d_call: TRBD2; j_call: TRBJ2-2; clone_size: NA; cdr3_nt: TGCGCCAGCAGCCAAGAAGGAACTAGCGGTGACACCGGGGAGCTGTTTTTT; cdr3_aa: CASSQEGTSGDTGELFF
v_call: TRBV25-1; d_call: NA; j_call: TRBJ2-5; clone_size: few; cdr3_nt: TGTGCCAGCCTCGGGGCAGGGTCAGGGAAGACCCAGTACTTC; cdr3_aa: CASLGAGSGKTQYF
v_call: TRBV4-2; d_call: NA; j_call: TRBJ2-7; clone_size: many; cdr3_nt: TGTGCCAGCAGCCAAGAACTAGCCCCCCTGATCCGTACCTACGAGCAGTACTTC; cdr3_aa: CASSQELAPLIRTYEQYF
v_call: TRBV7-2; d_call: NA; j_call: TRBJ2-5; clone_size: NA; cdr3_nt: TGTGCCAGCAGCCGAGAACAGGTGGTCGGGACCCAGTACTTC; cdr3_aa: CASSREQVVGTQYF
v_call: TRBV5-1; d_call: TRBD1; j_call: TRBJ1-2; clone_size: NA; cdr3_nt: TGCGCCAGCTCCGTAAATCTCGGACAGGTCCCCGTGACCTTC; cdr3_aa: CASSVNLGQVPVTF
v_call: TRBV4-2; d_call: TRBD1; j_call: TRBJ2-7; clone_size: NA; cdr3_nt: TGTGCCAGCAGCCAAGATCCAGGGGGACGTAACTCCTACGAGCAGTACTTC; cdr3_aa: CASSQDPGGRNSYEQYF
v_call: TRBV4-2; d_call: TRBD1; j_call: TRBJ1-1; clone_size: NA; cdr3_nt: TGTGCCAGCAGCCGACTGGGACAGTTTAGAGAAGCTTTCTTT; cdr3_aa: CASSRLGQFREAFF
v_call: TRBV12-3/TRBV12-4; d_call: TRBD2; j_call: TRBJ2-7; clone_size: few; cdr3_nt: TGTGCCAGCAAGCCTAGCGGGGCCAGCTCCTACGAGCAGTACTTC; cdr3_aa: CASKPSGASSYEQYF
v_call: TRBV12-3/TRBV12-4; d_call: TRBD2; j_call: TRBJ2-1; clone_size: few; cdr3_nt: TGTGCCAGCAGTTTCGGACTAGCGGGGGGTGCCTCCTACAATGAGCAGTTCTTC; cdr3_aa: CASSFGLAGGASYNEQFF
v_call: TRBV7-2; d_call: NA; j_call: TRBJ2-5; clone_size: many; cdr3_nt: TGTGCCAGCAGCCCGCGCCATCCTCAAGAGACCCAGTACTTC; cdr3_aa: CASSPRHPQETQYF